This TCR beta chain was found in a study of tumor T cells in aggressive B-cell lymphoma. V gave up 5 bases and J gave up 5 bases; unmatched junction bases: 10. CDR3 size: 15 residues. Germline CDR1 reads MNHNY; CDR2 reads SVGAGI (reference sequence). TCRdb keeps only in-frame clones here, not all; method: immunoSEQ multiplex PCR. This sample carries approximately 3,100 clones, 82% of them seen once, and the ten largest clones take about 17%. Sequencing was performed on tumor tissue. This TCR was sampled from an adult with diffuse large B cell lymphoma. The chain carries TRBV6-6 and TRBJ2-7; 9 bases line up with TRBD1. This CDR3 reads CASSSGTGWTNEQYF. The CDR3 DNA reads as TGTGCCAGCAGTAGCGGGACAGGGTGGACGAACGAGCAGTACTTC.